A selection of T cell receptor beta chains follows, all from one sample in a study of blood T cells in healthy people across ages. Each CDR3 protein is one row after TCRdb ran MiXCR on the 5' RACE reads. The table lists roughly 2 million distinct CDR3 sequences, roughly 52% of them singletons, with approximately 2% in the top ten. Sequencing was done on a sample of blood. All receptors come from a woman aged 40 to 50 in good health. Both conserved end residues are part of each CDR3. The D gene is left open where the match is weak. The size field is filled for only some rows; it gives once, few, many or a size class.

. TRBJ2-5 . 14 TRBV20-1 CSARVDGAGETQYF TGCAGTGCTAGAGTAGACGGAGCTGGAGAGACCCAGTACTTC
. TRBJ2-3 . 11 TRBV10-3 CAISAEDTQYF TGTGCCATCAGTGCGGAAGATACGCAGTATTTT
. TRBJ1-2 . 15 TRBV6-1 CASSEQFWGAAGYTF TGTGCCAGCAGTGAACAATTTTGGGGTGCGGCCGGCTACACCTTC
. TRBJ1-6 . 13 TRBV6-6 CASSDSNNSPLHF TGTGCCAGCAGTGACAGCAATAATTCACCCCTCCACTTT
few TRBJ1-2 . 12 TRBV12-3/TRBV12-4 CASSRQYYGYTF TGTGCCAGCAGCCGACAGTACTATGGCTACACCTTC
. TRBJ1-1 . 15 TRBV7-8 CASSLEAGRYTEAFF TGTGCCAGCAGCTTAGAGGCAGGGAGGTACACTGAAGCTTTCTTT
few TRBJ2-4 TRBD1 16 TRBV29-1 CSVEGDRGMAKNIQYF TGCAGCGTTGAAGGTGACAGGGGTATGGCCAAAAACATTCAGTACTTC
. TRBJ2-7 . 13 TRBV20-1 CSAKKGPFYEQYF TGCAGTGCCAAGAAGGGTCCATTCTACGAGCAGTACTTC
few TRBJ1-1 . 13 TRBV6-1 CASSEGENTEAFF TGTGCCAGCAGTGAGGGAGAGAACACTGAAGCTTTCTTT
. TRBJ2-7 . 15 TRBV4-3 CASSQGYGASYEQYF TGCGCCAGCAGCCAAGGATACGGGGCTTCCTACGAGCAGTACTTC
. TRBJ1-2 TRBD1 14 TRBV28 CASSFLTGVYGYTF TGTGCCAGCAGTTTCTTGACAGGGGTCTATGGCTACACCTTC
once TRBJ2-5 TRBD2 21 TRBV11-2 CASSSNVPGLAGGPGEETQYF TGTGCCAGCAGCTCGAACGTCCCGGGACTAGCGGGGGGGCCAGGGGAGGAGACCCAGTACTTC
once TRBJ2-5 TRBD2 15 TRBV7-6 CASSVLAGAQETQYF TGTGCCAGCAGCGTCCTAGCGGGGGCTCAAGAGACCCAGTACTTC
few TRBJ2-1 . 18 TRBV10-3 CAISESVGFGALLNEQFF TGTGCCATCAGTGAGTCGGTGGGGTTCGGGGCCTTGCTCAATGAGCAGTTCTTC
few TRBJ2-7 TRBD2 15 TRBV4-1 CASSQDPTGGYEQYF TGCGCCAGCAGCCAAGACCCTACGGGGGGCTACGAGCAGTACTTC
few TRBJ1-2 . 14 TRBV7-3 CASSHDGGGRGYTF TGTGCCAGCAGTCATGATGGCGGGGGGCGCGGCTACACCTTC
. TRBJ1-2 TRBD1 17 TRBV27 CASSSPLQQGSSYGYTF TGTGCCAGCAGTTCCCCCCTTCAACAGGGGAGCAGCTATGGCTACACCTTC
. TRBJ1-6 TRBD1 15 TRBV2 CASSAPTGGHSPLHF TGTGCCAGCAGTGCTCCCACAGGGGGCCATTCACCCCTCCACTTT
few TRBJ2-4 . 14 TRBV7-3 CASSSPAYENIQYF TGTGCCAGCAGCTCACCCGCGTATGAAAACATTCAGTACTTC
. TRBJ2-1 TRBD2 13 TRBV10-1 CASSRTSGVEQFF TGCGCCAGCAGTAGGACTAGCGGGGTTGAGCAGTTCTTC
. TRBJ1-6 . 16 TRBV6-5 CASSSTRGSYNSPLHF TGTGCCAGTAGTTCCACCAGGGGCTCCTATAATTCACCCCTCCACTTT
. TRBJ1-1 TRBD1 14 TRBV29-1 CSVIDRGGNTEAFF TGCAGCGTTATCGACAGGGGGGGGAACACTGAAGCTTTCTTT
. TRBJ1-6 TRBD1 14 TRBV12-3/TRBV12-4 CASSSRQGSSPLHF TGTGCCAGCAGTTCCCGACAGGGGAGTTCACCCCTCCACTTT
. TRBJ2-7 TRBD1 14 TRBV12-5 CASGRDRPPYEQYF TGTGCTAGTGGTAGGGACAGGCCACCCTACGAGCAGTACTTC
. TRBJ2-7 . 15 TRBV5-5 CASSLVTGVAYEQYF TGTGCCAGCAGCTTGGTAACGGGGGTGGCCTACGAGCAGTACTTC
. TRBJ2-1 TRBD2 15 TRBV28 CASRTSGGRNNEQFF TGTGCCAGTCGGACTAGCGGGGGGAGGAACAATGAGCAGTTCTTC
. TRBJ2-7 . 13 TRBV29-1 CSVEGRMAGEQYF TGCAGCGTTGAAGGTAGGATGGCAGGGGAGCAGTACTTC
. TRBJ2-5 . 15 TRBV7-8 CASSPEWGDKETQYF TGTGCCAGCAGCCCCGAATGGGGGGACAAAGAGACCCAGTACTTC
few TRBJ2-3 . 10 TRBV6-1 CASALVTQYF TGTGCCAGCGCCTTGGTTACGCAGTATTTT
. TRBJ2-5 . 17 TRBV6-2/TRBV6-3 CASSFHAPGHAKETQYF TGTGCCAGCAGTTTCCACGCCCCGGGACATGCAAAAGAGACCCAGTACTTC
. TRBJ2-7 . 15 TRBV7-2 CASSLGVGGPHEQYF TGTGCCAGCAGCTTAGGAGTCGGGGGGCCCCACGAGCAGTACTTC
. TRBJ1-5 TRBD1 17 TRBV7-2 CASSLADRGPLRQPQHF TGTGCCAGCAGCTTAGCAGACAGGGGGCCTTTACGGCAGCCCCAGCATTTT